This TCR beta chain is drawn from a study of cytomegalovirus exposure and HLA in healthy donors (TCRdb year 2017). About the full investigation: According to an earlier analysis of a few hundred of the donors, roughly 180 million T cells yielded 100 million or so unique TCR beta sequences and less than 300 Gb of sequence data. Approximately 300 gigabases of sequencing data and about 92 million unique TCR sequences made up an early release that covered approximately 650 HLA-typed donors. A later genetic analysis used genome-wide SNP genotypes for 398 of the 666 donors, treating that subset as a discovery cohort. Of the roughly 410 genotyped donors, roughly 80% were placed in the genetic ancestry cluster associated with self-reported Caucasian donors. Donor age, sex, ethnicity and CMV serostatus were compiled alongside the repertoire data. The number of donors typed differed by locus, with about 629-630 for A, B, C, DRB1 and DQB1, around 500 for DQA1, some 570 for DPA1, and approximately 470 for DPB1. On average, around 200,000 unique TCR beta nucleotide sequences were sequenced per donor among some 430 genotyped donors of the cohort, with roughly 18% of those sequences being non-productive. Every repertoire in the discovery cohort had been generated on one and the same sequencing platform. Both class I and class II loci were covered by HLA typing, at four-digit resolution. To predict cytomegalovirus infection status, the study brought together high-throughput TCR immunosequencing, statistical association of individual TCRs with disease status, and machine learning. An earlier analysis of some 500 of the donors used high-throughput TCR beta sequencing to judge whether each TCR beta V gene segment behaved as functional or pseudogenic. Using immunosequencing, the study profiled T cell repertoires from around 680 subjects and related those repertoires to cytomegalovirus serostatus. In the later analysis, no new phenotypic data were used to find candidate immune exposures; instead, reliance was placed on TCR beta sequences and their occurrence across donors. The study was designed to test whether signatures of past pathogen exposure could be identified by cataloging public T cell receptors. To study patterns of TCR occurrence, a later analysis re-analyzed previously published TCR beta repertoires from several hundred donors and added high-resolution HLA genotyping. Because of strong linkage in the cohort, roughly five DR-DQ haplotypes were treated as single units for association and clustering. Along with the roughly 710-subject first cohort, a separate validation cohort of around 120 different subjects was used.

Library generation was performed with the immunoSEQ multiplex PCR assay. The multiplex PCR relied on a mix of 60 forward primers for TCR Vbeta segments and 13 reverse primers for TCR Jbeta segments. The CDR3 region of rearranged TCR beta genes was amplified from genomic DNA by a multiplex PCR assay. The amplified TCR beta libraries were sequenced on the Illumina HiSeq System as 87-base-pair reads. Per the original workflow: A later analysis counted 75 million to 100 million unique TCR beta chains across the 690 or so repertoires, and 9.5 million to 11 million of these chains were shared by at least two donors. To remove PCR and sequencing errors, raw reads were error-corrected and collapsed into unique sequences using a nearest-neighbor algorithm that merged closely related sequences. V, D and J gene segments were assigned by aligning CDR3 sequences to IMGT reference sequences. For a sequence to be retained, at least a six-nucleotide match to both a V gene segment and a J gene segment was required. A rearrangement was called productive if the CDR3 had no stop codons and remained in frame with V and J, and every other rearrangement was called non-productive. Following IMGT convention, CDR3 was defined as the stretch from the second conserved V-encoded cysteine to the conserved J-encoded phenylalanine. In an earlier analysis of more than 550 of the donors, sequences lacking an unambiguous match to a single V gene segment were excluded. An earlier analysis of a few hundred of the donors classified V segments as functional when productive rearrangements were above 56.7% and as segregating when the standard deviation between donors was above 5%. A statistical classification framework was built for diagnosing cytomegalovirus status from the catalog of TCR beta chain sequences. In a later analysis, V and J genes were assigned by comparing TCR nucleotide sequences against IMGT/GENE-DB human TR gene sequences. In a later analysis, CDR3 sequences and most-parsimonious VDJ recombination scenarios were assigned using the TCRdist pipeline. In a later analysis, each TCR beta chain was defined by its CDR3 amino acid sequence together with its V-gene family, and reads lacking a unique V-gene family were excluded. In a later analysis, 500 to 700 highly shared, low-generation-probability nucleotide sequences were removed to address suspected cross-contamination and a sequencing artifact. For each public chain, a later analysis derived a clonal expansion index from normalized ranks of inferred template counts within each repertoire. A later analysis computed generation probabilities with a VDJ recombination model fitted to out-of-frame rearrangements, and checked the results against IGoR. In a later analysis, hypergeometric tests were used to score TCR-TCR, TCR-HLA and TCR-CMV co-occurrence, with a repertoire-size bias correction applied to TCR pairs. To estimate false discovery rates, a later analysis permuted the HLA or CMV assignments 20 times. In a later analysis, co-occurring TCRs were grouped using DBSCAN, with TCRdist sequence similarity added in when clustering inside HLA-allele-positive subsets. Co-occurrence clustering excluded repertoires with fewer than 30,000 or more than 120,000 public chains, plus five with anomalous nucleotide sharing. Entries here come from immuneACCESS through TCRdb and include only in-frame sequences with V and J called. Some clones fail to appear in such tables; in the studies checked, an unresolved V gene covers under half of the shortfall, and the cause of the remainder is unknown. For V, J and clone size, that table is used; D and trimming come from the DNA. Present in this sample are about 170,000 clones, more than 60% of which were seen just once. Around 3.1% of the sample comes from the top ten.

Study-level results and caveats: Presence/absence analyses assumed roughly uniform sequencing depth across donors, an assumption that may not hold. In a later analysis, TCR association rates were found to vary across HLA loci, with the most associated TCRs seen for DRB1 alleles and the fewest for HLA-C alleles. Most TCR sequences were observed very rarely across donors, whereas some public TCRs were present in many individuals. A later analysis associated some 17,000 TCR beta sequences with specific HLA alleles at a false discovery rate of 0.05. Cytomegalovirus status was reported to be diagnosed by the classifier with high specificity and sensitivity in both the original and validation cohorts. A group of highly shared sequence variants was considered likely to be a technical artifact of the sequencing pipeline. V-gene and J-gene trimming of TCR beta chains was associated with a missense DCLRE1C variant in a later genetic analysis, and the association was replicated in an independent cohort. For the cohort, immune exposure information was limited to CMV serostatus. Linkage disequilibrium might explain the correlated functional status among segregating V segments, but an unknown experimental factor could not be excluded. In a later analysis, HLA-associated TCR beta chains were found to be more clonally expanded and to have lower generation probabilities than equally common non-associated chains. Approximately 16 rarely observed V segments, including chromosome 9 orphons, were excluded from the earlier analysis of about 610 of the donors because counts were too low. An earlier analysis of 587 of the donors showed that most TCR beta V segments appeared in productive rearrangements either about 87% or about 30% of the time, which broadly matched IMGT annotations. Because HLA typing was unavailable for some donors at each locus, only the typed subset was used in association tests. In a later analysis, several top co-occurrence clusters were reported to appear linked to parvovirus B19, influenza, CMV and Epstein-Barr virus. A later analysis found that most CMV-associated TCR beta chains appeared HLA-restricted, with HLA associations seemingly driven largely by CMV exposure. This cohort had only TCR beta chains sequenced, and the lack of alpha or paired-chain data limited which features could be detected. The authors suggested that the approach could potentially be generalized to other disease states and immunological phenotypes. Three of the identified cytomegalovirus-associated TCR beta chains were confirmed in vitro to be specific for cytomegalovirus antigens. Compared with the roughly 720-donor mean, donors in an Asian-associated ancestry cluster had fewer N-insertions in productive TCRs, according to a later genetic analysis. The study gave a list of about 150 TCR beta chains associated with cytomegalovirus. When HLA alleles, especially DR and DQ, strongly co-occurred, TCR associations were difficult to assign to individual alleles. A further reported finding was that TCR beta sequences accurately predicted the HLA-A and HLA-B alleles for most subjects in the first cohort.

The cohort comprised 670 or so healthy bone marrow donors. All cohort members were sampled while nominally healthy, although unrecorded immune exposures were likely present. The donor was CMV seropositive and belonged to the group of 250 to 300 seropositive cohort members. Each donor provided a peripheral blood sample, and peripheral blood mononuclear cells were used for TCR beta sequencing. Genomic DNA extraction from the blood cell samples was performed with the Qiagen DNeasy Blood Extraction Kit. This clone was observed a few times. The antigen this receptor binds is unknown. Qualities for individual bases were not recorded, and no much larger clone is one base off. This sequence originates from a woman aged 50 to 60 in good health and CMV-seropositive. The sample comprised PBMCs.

The nucleotides are TGTGCCAGCAGCCTCACCGGGGGGCCGCGCACCGGGGAGCTGTTTTTT. Protein translation: CASSLTGGPRTGELFF. This sequence uses TRBV5-4 and TRBJ2-2, and perhaps TRBD2 as D gene, on 7 matching bases. For CDR1 and CDR2, the germline V gene (reference sequence) lists SGHNT and YYREEE. From the cysteine through the phenylalanine, the CDR3 covers 16 amino acids. Only the CDR3 DNA stays, 48 bases, in frame from base 1. Relative to germline, V is 4 bases shorter and J is 4 bases shorter, with 17 bases between their ends.